This note documents a single T cell receptor (beta chain) sequence. What this receptor recognizes is not known. No much larger clonotype is one base removed from it; base qualities were not supplied. Unmatched junction bases come to 6, with V trimmed by 7 bases and J by 7 bases. The germline V gene (reference sequence) provides CDR1 LNHDA and CDR2 SQIVND. Inclusive of the bounding cysteine and phenylalanine, the CDR3 is 14 residues long. Kept here is only the CDR3 DNA, which spans 42 bases and is read in frame from base 1. The library relied on the immunoSEQ multiplex PCR assay. The multiplex PCR relied on a mix of 60 forward primers for TCR Vbeta segments and 13 reverse primers for TCR Jbeta segments. A multiplex PCR assay on genomic DNA amplified the CDR3 region of rearranged TCR beta genes. The amplified TCR beta libraries were sequenced on the Illumina HiSeq System as 87-base-pair reads. Per the original workflow: A later analysis counted some 80 million unique TCR beta chains across the 650 to 800 repertoires, and approximately 11 million of these chains were shared by at least two donors. Raw reads were error-corrected and collapsed into unique sequences with a nearest-neighbor algorithm that merged closely related sequences to remove PCR and sequencing errors. Alignment of CDR3 sequences to IMGT reference sequences was used to assign V, D and J gene segments. For a sequence to be retained, at least a six-nucleotide match to both a V gene segment and a J gene segment was required. Rearrangements were called productive when the CDR3 lacked stop codons and stayed in frame with V and J; all others were non-productive. Following IMGT convention, CDR3 was defined as the stretch from the second conserved V-encoded cysteine up to the conserved J-encoded phenylalanine. The earlier analysis of 550 to 650 of the donors excluded any sequence lacking an unambiguous match to a single V gene segment. An earlier analysis of fewer than 650 of the donors classified V segments as functional when productive rearrangements were above 56.7% and as segregating when the standard deviation between donors was above 5%. To diagnose cytomegalovirus status from the catalog of TCR beta chain sequences, a statistical classification framework was built. In a later analysis, V and J genes were assigned by comparing TCR nucleotide sequences against IMGT/GENE-DB human TR gene sequences. Using the TCRdist pipeline, a later analysis assigned CDR3 sequences along with most-parsimonious VDJ recombination scenarios. A later analysis defined each TCR beta chain by its CDR3 amino acid sequence plus V-gene family, and excluded reads lacking a unique V-gene family. In a later analysis, approximately 640 highly shared, low-generation-probability nucleotide sequences were removed to address suspected cross-contamination and a sequencing artifact. A later analysis calculated a clonal expansion index for each public chain from normalized within-repertoire ranks of inferred template counts. Generation probabilities in a later analysis came from a VDJ recombination model fitted to out-of-frame rearrangements, and those results were checked against IGoR. A later analysis scored TCR-TCR, TCR-HLA and TCR-CMV co-occurrence with hypergeometric tests, applying a repertoire-size bias correction to TCR pairs. A later analysis estimated false discovery rates by permuting HLA or CMV assignments 20 times. In a later analysis, co-occurring TCRs were grouped using DBSCAN, and TCRdist sequence similarity was added for clustering within HLA-allele-positive subsets. Repertoires with fewer than 30,000 or more than 120,000 public chains, plus five repertoires with anomalous nucleotide sharing, were excluded from co-occurrence clustering. Drawn from immuneACCESS, this table holds only the in-frame rearrangements with V and J called that TCRdb kept. Clones are partly lost; checked studies trace under half to an unresolved V gene and leave the rest unexplained. V and J calls and clone size are as listed in that table; D and trimming were resolved from the DNA. The table for this sample lists roughly 110,000 clones; roughly 80% of them were counted only once. The ten largest clones represent about 3.6% of the sample.

The data derive from a study of cytomegalovirus exposure and HLA in healthy donors (dated by TCRdb to about 2017). For the study in its entirety: In an earlier analysis of approximately 500 of the donors, around 300 Gb of sequence data and 117 million unique TCR beta sequences from about 179 million T cells were reported. Approximately 300 gigabases of sequencing data and roughly 80 million unique TCR sequences made up an early release that covered approximately 650 HLA-typed donors. Of the 300 to 400 genotyped donors, about 80% fell in the genetic ancestry cluster associated with self-reported Caucasian donors. The study aimed to test whether signatures of past pathogen exposure could be identified by cataloging public T cell receptors. The T cell repertoires of 700 or so subjects were profiled by immunosequencing and related to cytomegalovirus serostatus. A separate validation cohort of 90 to 150 different subjects was used in addition to the roughly 700-subject first cohort. High-throughput TCR immunosequencing, statistical association of individual TCRs with disease status, and machine learning were combined to predict cytomegalovirus infection status. A later analysis re-analyzed previously published TCR beta repertoires from 650 to 800 donors and added high-resolution HLA genotyping to study TCR occurrence patterns. In the later analysis, no new phenotypic data were used to find candidate immune exposures; instead, reliance was placed on TCR beta sequences and their occurrence across donors. In an earlier analysis of roughly 600 of the donors, high-throughput TCR beta sequencing was used to judge whether each TCR beta V gene segment behaved as functional or pseudogenic. Donor age, sex, ethnicity and CMV serostatus were collected together with the repertoire data. A later genetic analysis used genome-wide SNP genotypes for about 55% of the 666 donors, treating that subset as a discovery cohort. Every discovery cohort repertoire had been produced on one sequencing platform. Class I and class II HLA loci were covered by the typing at four-digit resolution. The number of donors typed differed by locus, with roughly 629-640 for A, B, C, DRB1 and DQB1, roughly 520 for DQA1, approximately 580 for DPA1, and some 440 for DPB1. Because of strong linkage in the cohort, roughly five DR-DQ haplotypes were treated as single units for association and clustering. On average, roughly 250,000 unique TCR beta nucleotide sequences were sequenced per donor among fewer than 500 genotyped donors of the cohort, with about 19% of those sequences being non-productive. Study-level results and caveats: An association between a missense DCLRE1C variant and V-gene and J-gene trimming of TCR beta chains was found in a later genetic analysis and replicated in an independent cohort. A further reported finding was that TCR beta sequences accurately predicted the HLA-A and HLA-B alleles for most subjects in the first cohort. A later genetic analysis reported fewer N-insertions in productive TCRs among donors in an Asian-associated ancestry cluster than the roughly 700-donor mean. In a later analysis, the rate of TCR association differed among HLA loci, with DRB1 alleles having the most associated TCRs and HLA-C alleles having the fewest. In this cohort, only TCR beta chains were sequenced, and detectable features were limited by the absence of alpha or paired-chain data. In a later analysis, 16,951 TCR beta sequences were associated with specific HLA alleles at a false discovery rate of 0.05. Because counts were too low, under 20 rarely observed V segments, including chromosome 9 orphons, were left out of the earlier analysis of some 640 of the donors. Because HLA typing was unavailable for some donors at each locus, only the typed subset was used in association tests. According to a later analysis, parvovirus B19, influenza, CMV and Epstein-Barr virus appeared linked to several top co-occurrence clusters. Most CMV-associated TCR beta chains appeared to be HLA-restricted in a later analysis, and the HLA associations seemed to be driven largely by CMV exposure. When HLA alleles, especially DR and DQ, strongly co-occurred, TCR associations were difficult to assign to individual alleles. An earlier analysis of around 600 of the donors showed that most TCR beta V segments appeared in productive rearrangements either about 90% or about 30% of the time, which broadly matched IMGT annotations. Most TCR sequences were seen in very few donors, while some public TCRs were found in many individuals. Cytomegalovirus status was reported to be diagnosed by the classifier with high specificity and sensitivity in both the original and validation cohorts. Some IMGT-functional V segments, including TRBV6-2 and TRBV6-3, could not be distinguished by the 87-base-pair reads and were therefore excluded. For the cohort, immune exposure information was limited to CMV serostatus. A few of the identified cytomegalovirus-associated TCR beta chains were confirmed in vitro to be specific for cytomegalovirus antigens. It was suggested by the authors that the approach could potentially be generalized to other disease states and immunological phenotypes. Linkage disequilibrium might explain the correlated functional status among segregating V segments, but an unknown experimental factor could not be excluded. A later analysis found that HLA-associated TCR beta chains were more clonally expanded and had lower generation probabilities than equally common non-associated chains. Presence/absence analyses assumed roughly uniform sequencing depth across donors, an assumption that may not hold. A cluster of highly shared sequence variants was judged likely to represent a technical artifact of the sequencing pipeline. The study gave a list of more than 150 TCR beta chains associated with cytomegalovirus.

In total, roughly 710 healthy bone marrow donors made up the cohort. At the time of sampling, all cohort members were nominally healthy, though unrecorded immune exposures were likely present. The donor tested CMV seronegative, placing the donor among the roughly 350 seronegative members of the cohort. A peripheral blood sample was provided by each donor, and peripheral blood mononuclear cells were used for TCR beta sequencing. Genomic DNA was extracted from the blood cell samples with the Qiagen DNeasy Blood Extraction Kit. This receptor was taken from a man aged 55-75 years in good health and CMV-seronegative. Recombination linked TRBV19 to TRBJ1-5; 11 junctional bases match TRBD1. The sample comprised PBMCs. The CDR3 loop reads CASTWDRGNQPQHF. The nucleotide sequence is given as TGTGCCAGTACCTGGGACAGGGGGAACCAGCCCCAGCATTTT.